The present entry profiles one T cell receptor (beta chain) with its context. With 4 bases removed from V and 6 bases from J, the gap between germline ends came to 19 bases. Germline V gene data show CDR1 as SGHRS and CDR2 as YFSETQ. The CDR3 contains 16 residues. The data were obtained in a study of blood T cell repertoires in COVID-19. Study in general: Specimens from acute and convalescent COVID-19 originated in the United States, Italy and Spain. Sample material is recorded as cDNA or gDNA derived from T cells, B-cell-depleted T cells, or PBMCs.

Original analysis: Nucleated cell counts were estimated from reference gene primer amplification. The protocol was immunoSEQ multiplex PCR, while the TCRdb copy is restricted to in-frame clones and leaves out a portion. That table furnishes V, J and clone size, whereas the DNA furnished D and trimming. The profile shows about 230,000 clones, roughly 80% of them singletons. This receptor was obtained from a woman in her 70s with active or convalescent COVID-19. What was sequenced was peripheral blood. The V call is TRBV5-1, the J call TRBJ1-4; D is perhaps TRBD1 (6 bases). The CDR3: CASSRAPGQKDEKLFF. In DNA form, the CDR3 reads TGCGCCAGCAGCCGAGCCCCGGGACAAAAAGATGAAAAACTGTTTTTT.